The 4 T cell receptor beta chains below were found in one sample sequenced in a study of CD8+CD57+ T cells in acquired aplastic anemia. Genomic DNA was employed as the template in profiling TCR beta VDJ and CDR3. TCRdb processed the reads anew with MiXCR; each CDR3 protein has one entry. Among some 140,000 distinct CDR3 sequences listed, about 50% were seen once. Before being chosen for sequencing, patients had shown CD8+CD57+ cell expansion by flow cytometry. Sequencing used sorted CD4+, CD8+, or CD8+CD57+ T cells (not recorded which) from PBMCs. The receptors were gathered from a human donor with aplastic anemia.

This clonotype has only a few counts. V gene TRBV10-3 combines with J gene TRBJ2-5; D possibly corresponds to TRBD1 (6 bases). Per the germline V gene, CDR1 is ENHRY and CDR2 is SYGVKD. The V end lost 0 bases, the J end lost 5 bases, and 13 bases lay between the germline ends. This CDR3 spans 15 amino acids. The CDR3 region has the DNA TGTGCCATCAGTGAGTCTGGGACACGTACTGAGACCCAGTACTTC. Translation gives CAISESGTRTETQYF.

This clonotype was seen at least ten times. The chain carries TRBV14 and TRBJ2-2, with 8 positions matching TRBD2. The CDR3 consists of 15 residues. In germline, CDR1 is SGHDN, CDR2 FVKESK. Unmatched junction bases numbered 6, after V lost 4 bases and J lost 5 bases. CDR3 amino acids: CASSRRAGGTGELFF. The CDR3 DNA reads TGTGCCAGCAGCCGTCGGGCGGGGGGTACCGGGGAGCTGTTTTTT.

This clonotype was counted at least ten times. The V and J genes are TRBV6-5 and TRBJ2-5; TRBD2 might be the D (5 bases). V shed 2 bases and J shed 5 bases, with 15 bases lying between them. CDR3 length: 15 amino acids. Germline lookup yields CDR1 MNHEY and CDR2 SVGAGI. For the CDR3, the DNA is TGTGCCAGCAGTTACCGGGCAGGAGGAAGGGAGACCCAGTACTTC. Translation: CASSYRAGGRETQYF.

This clonotype appeared many times. V gene TRBV9 combines with J gene TRBJ2-3, with D maybe TRBD1 (7 bases). The V gene lost 2 bases and the J gene lost 0 bases, with 19 bases spanning the gap. Germline lookup yields CDR1 SGDLS and CDR2 YYNGEE. The CDR3 runs to 18 residues. The CDR3 spells CASSVPVRGTASTDTQYF. CDR3 sequence (DNA): TGTGCCAGCAGCGTGCCTGTTCGGGGGACAGCTAGCACAGATACGCAGTATTTT.